The 13 T cell receptor beta chains given below trace back to one sample, sequenced in a study of identifying expanded T cells in peripheral blood. Data came from immunoSEQ multiplex PCR; TCRdb stores just in-frame clones and leaves some out. This sample has 85,000 to 100,000 clones, with approximately 88% found just once. The sequencing input was blood. Every receptor here comes from a person between 18 and 75 years old in good health.

The CDR3 sequence: CASSPRENYEQYF. CDR3 bases: TGTGCCAGCAGCCCGCGTGAGAACTACGAGCAGTACTTC. This rearrangement joins TRBV5-4 to TRBJ2-7; unclear D gene. CDR1 and CDR2 (germline): SGHNT, YYREEE (reference sequence). V lost 4 bases and J lost 3, with 11 bases in between. This CDR3 has 13 residues.

The chain joins TRBV27 to TRBJ1-1; no reliable D call. The CDR3 totals 14 residues. Germline CDR1 and CDR2: MNHEY and SMNVEV (reference sequence). Between the trimmed V and J ends, which lost 5 bases and 4 bases, there was a span of 14 bases. In nucleotides, the CDR3 is TGTGCCAGCAGTACGGTGGATCCCCCCACTGAAGCTTTCTTT. Translating gives CASSTVDPPTEAFF.

The chain links TRBV19 to TRBJ2-5; a weak D match, TRBD1 (6 bases). The length of the CDR3 is 17 residues. Deletions cut 2 bases from V and 0 bases from J, with 16 bases between. Germline loops: CDR1 LNHDA, CDR2 SQIVND (reference sequence). Here the CDR3 reads CASSISFRTEYQETQYF. The CDR3, as DNA: TGTGCCAGTAGTATATCTTTTAGGACAGAGTACCAAGAGACCCAGTACTTC.

Many counts were recorded for this clone. The CDR3 sequence is CATSRATRSTEAFF. The CDR3 DNA sequence: TGTGCCACCAGCAGAGCGACCCGGAGCACTGAAGCTTTCTTT. The rearrangement joins TRBV15 to TRBJ1-1; D unclear. V was shortened by 1 base and J by 4 bases, with 10 bases between the two germline ends. This CDR3 spans 14 amino acids. The germline CDR1 and CDR2 sequences are LNHNV and YYDKDF (reference sequence). The variable domain in full, completed from reference TRBV15 and TRBJ1-1, reads DAMVIQNPRYQVTQFGKPVTLSCSQTLNHNVMYWYQQKSSQAPKLLFHYYDKDFNNEADTPDNFQSRRPNTSFCFLDIRSPGLGDTAMYLCATSRATRSTEAFFGQGTRLTVV.

In nucleotides, the CDR3 is TGTGCCAGTAGTCCCAGCAACCTCAAGAACACTGAAGCTTTCTTT. This translates into CASSPSNLKNTEAFF. The chain combines TRBV19 with TRBJ1-1; D call uncertain. The ends were cut back, 5 bases at V and 1 base at J, with 14 bases in the middle. This CDR3 has 15 residues. Germline CDR1 is LNHDA and CDR2 is SQIVND (reference sequence).

This sequence joins TRBV2 and TRBJ2-3, with D hard to call. The germline V and J ends were trimmed by 6 bases and 7 bases, with 8 bases remaining between them. The CDR3 covers 11 residues. Per germline, CDR1 SNHLY and CDR2 FYNNEI. CDR3 in amino acids: CASRVVHTQYF. The CDR3, as DNA: TGTGCCAGCAGAGTAGTACATACGCAGTATTTT. Full variable domain (outside the CDR3, taken from reference TRBV2 and TRBJ2-3): EPEVTQTPSHQVTQMGQEVILRCVPISNHLYFYWYRQILGQKVEFLVSFYNNEISEKSEIFDDQFSVERPDGSNFTLKIRSTKLEDSAMYFCASRVVHTQYFGPGTRLTVL.

The chain uses TRBV5-1 and TRBJ2-1, with D possibly being TRBD1 or TRBD2 (5 bases each). Germline assignment: CDR1 SGHRS and CDR2 YFSETQ. Trimming shortened V by 0 bases and J by 8 bases, and 15 bases separated the two germline ends. The CDR3 covers 15 residues. The CDR3 sequence is CASSLEAGGVDEQFF. CDR3 sequence (DNA): TGCGCCAGCAGCTTGGAGGCTGGGGGTGTTGATGAGCAGTTCTTC.

The chain links TRBV7-9 to TRBJ2-7, with D uncertain. This CDR3 contains 16 residues. Germline assignment: CDR1 SEHNR and CDR2 FQNEAQ (reference sequence). Trimming cost V 1 base and J 0 bases, with 13 bases left between them. The CDR3 region is CASSLGVGTLSYEQYF. CDR3 coding DNA: TGTGCCAGCAGCTTAGGGGTCGGAACCCTCTCCTACGAGCAGTACTTC.

The rearrangement links TRBV7-9 to TRBJ2-7; the D gene is possibly TRBD1 (6 bases). This CDR3 spans 13 amino acids. Germline CDR1 reads SEHNR; CDR2 reads FQNEAQ (reference sequence). The ends were cut back, 4 bases at V and 7 bases at J, with 14 bases in the middle. The CDR3, as DNA: TGTGCCAGCAGCTCTAAGACAGGTGGGGAGCAGTACTTC. Amino acids: CASSSKTGGEQYF.

This clone was found a few times. The chain couples TRBV14 to TRBJ1-2; unclear D gene. Germline-derived CDR1 and CDR2 are SGHDN and FVKESK. Trimming cost V 3 bases and J 4 bases, with 9 bases left between them. The length of the CDR3 is 13 residues. CDR3 loop: CASSHGFLYGYTF. CDR3 in DNA: TGTGCCAGCAGCCACGGATTCCTCTATGGCTACACCTTC. The full variable domain, in which reference TRBV14 and TRBJ1-2 provide the parts outside the CDR3, is EAGVTQFPSHSVIEKGQTVTLRCDPISGHDNLYWYRRVMGKEIKFLLHFVKESKQDESGMPNNRFLAERTGGTYSTLKVQPAELEDSGVYFCASSHGFLYGYTFGSGTRLTVV.

The rearrangement links TRBV29-1 to TRBJ2-7; D uncertain. From germline, CDR1 is SQVTM and CDR2 ANQGSEA. The V gene lost 4 bases and the J gene lost 2 bases, with 9 bases spanning the gap. This CDR3 has 12 residues. CDR3 sequence: CSVASTTYEQYF. Written as DNA, the CDR3 is TGCAGCGTTGCCAGTACCACCTACGAGCAGTACTTC.

This clone has just a few counts. V usage is TRBV6-4 and J usage is TRBJ2-3; TRBD1 matches at 11 bases. The germline CDR1 and CDR2 sequences are MRHNA and SNTAGT. With V trimmed by 5 bases and J by 7 bases, 8 bases remained unmatched. This CDR3 is 15 amino acids long. The CDR3 sequence: CASSTGTGGAYTQYF. DNA of the CDR3: TGTGCCAGCAGTACCGGGACAGGGGGAGCTTATACGCAGTATTTT.

This chain joins TRBV23-1 and TRBJ2-3; 7 bases align to TRBD2. TRBV23-1 is an ORF; its function is uncertain. J gave up 3 bases and V 0 bases, and 12 bases lay outside the gene matches. The CDR3 has 18 amino acids. The CDR3 nucleotides read TGCGCCAGCAGTCAATCGTGGGGGAGGGAAAGGTTTACAGATACGCAGTATTTT. Translation gives CASSQSWGRERFTDTQYF.